These 24 T cell receptor beta chains were sequenced from one sample in a study of metastatic and nonmetastatic thyroid tumors. Every patient was untreated before thyroid surgery. With MiXCR, TCRdb called clones anew from the PCR reads. The sample records roughly 70,000 clones, about 17% being singletons. The material sequenced was blood. These receptors were obtained from a female donor with papillary thyroid cancer or a benign thyroid nodule (not recorded which). Some clones in this sample may be carry-over from other donors' samples.

This clone has at least ten counts. CDR3 coding DNA: TGTGCCAGCAGCCAAGAAGGCCGACAGGGCGGCACTGAAGCTTTCTTT. It is translated as CASSQEGRQGGTEAFF. The rearrangement joins TRBV3-1 to TRBJ1-1; 7 nucleotides agree with TRBD1. This CDR3 is 16 amino acids long. Germline V gene lookup returns CDR1 LGHDT and CDR2 YNNKEL (reference sequence). After removal of 0 bases from V and 4 bases from J, the junction contained 8 bases not matched to a gene.

As DNA, the CDR3 is TGCAGTGCTAGAGATCCGTTGGGCCGGGGGGCTAATTCACCCCTCCACTTT. Translated, it gives CSARDPLGRGANSPLHF. V and J are TRBV20-1 and TRBJ1-6; D perhaps matches TRBD1 (6 bases). The CDR3 consists of 17 residues. The V gene lost 0 bases and the J gene lost 6 bases, with 18 bases spanning the gap. In germline, CDR1 is DFQATT, CDR2 SNEGSKA (reference sequence).

The chain recombines TRBV12-3 or TRBV12-4 with TRBJ1-2, with TRBD1 as a possible D gene (6 bases). V was clipped by 6 bases and J by 4 bases, with 15 bases between them. CDR3 length equals 14 residues. CDR3 sequence: CASSLNRVSYGYTF. The CDR3 DNA is TGTGCCAGCAGCCTCAACAGGGTTTCCTATGGCTACACCTTC.

The gene calls are TRBV11-1 and TRBJ2-7, with TRBD2 as a possible D gene (6 bases). Germline-derived CDR1 and CDR2 are SGHAT and FQDESV (reference sequence). CDR3 length equals 16 residues. The V end lost 5 bases, the J end lost 7 bases, and 24 bases lay between the germline ends. CDR3 in DNA: TGTGCCAGCAGCCCCCCAGGAGGCGGGATGGCGGGGGAGCAGTACTTC. Protein product: CASSPPGGGMAGEQYF.

This clone was seen many times. Other DNA sequences of this sample code for an identical CDR3. The chain recombines TRBV15 with TRBJ1-4; 7 nucleotides match TRBD1. The CDR3 is 15 amino acids. J was trimmed by 0 bases and V by 5 bases; bases with no gene match: 3. Germline CDR1 is LNHNV and CDR2 is YYDKDF (reference sequence). The CDR3 DNA is TGTGCCACCAGCGCGGGACAGTCAACTAATGAAAAACTGTTTTTT. Amino acids: CATSAGQSTNEKLFF.

This clone was seen only once. The chain joins TRBV11-1 to TRBJ1-3, with 8 bases that match TRBD1. The CDR3 sequence is 16 residues long. From germline, CDR1 is SGHAT and CDR2 FQDESV (reference sequence). Unmatched junction bases numbered 6, after V lost 3 bases and J lost 2 bases. The CDR3 protein is CASSLDLTGAGNTIYF. The CDR3 nucleotides read TGTGCCAGCAGCTTGGACCTGACAGGGGCTGGAAACACCATATATTTT.

This clone was seen only a few times. The chain links TRBV5-5 to TRBJ2-4; D ambiguous. Per the germline V gene, CDR1 is SGHKS and CDR2 is YYEKEE (reference sequence). Trimming shortened V by 4 bases and J by 0 bases, and 11 bases separated the two germline ends. CDR3 length: 15 residues. The CDR3 nucleotides read TGTGCCAGCAGCCGCGAGACGGGAGCCAAAAACATTCAGTACTTC. Translated: CASSRETGAKNIQYF.

This clone has more than one count but fewer than ten. The rearrangement joins TRBV24-1 to TRBJ1-2; tentative D call: TRBD1 (5 bases). V was shortened by 4 bases and J by 5 bases, with 10 bases between the two germline ends. CDR1 is KGHDR and CDR2 is SFDVKD in the germline V gene. This CDR3 spans 13 amino acids. CDR3 sequence (DNA): TGTGCCACCAGTGAGGCAGGGCCATATGGCTACACCTTC. This sequence encodes CATSEAGPYGYTF.

On this clone itself: A much bigger clone sits one base away, suggesting this may be a read error. This specimen includes other DNA sequences encoding the same CDR3. The V call is TRBV28, the J call TRBJ2-3; 7 bases map to TRBD1. CDR1 MDHEN and CDR2 SYDVKM come from the germline V gene. The CDR3 loop spans 12 amino acids. V was clipped by 9 bases and J by 1 base; unmatched bases: 1. The CDR3 reads CASGQGTDTQYF. The DNA for the CDR3 is TGTGCCAGTGGACAGGGCACAGATACGCAGTATTTT.

This clone was counted ten times or more. The rearrangement joins TRBV20-1 to TRBJ2-7, with TRBD2 identical over 13 bases. Germline CDR1 reads DFQATT; CDR2 reads SNEGSKA (reference sequence). The J segment lost 6 bases and the V segment lost 0 bases, leaving 11 bases of the junction unmatched. The CDR3 totals 17 residues. For the CDR3, the DNA is TGCAGTGCTAGAGATATCCAAGGGACTAGCGGGATCGCCGAGCAGTACTTC. This sequence encodes CSARDIQGTSGIAEQYF.

The rearrangement joins TRBV6-1 to TRBJ2-2, with D possibly being TRBD2 (5 bases). The length of the CDR3 is 13 residues. The germline CDR1 and CDR2 sequences are MNHNS and SASEGT. Trimming cost V 5 bases and J 7 bases, with 11 bases left between them. The CDR3 is CASSKRENGELFF. In nucleotides, the CDR3 is TGTGCCAGCAGTAAAAGGGAGAACGGGGAGCTGTTTTTT.

This clone was counted only a few times. The genes are TRBV6-1 and TRBJ2-1; TRBD2 matches at 10 bases. The germline V gene encodes CDR1 MNHNS and CDR2 SASEGT. This CDR3 region has 14 residues. V was pared by 7 bases and J by 2 bases, with 2 bases of the junction left unmatched. The CDR3 nucleotides read TGTGCCAGCACCACTAGCGGGGCCTACAATGAGCAGTTCTTC. The encoded protein is CASTTSGAYNEQFF.

A few counts support this clone. The junction does not match germline at one end; this may be a read error. The chain combines TRBV10-3 with TRBJ1-1, with D tentatively TRBD1 (6 bases). CDR1 is ENHRY and CDR2 is SYGVKD in the germline V gene. The CDR3 consists of 16 residues. CDR3 coding DNA: TGTGCCTTCAGTGAGTCTCGGGGGCGGGTGAGCACTGAAGCTTTCTTT. Protein sequence: CAFSESRGRVSTEAFF.

This clone has at least ten counts. V and J are TRBV18 and TRBJ1-1; D unresolved. V lost 3 bases to trimming and J lost 7 bases, with 9 bases between them. Germline CDR1 reads KGHSH; CDR2 reads LQKENI. The CDR3 loop spans 12 amino acids. Here the CDR3 reads CASSPVRFEAFF. CDR3 nucleotide sequence: TGTGCCAGCTCACCGGTGAGGTTTGAAGCTTTCTTT.

V and J are TRBV3-1 and TRBJ1-2; 7 bases align to TRBD1. Germline assignment: CDR1 LGHDT and CDR2 YNNKEL (reference sequence). Trimming at V came to 0 bases and at J to 4 bases, leaving 5 bases not matched to a gene. The CDR3 length is 15 residues. CDR3 sequence reads: CASSQDLRTGYGYTF. CDR3 sequence (DNA): TGTGCCAGCAGCCAAGACCTCCGGACAGGCTATGGCTACACCTTC.

Many counts were recorded for this clone. Different DNA sequences within this sample yield the same CDR3. The chain carries TRBV2 and TRBJ2-7; 12 bases align to TRBD2. With V trimmed by 9 bases and J by 5 bases, 14 bases remained unmatched. The CDR3 runs 16 residues. In germline, CDR1 is SNHLY, CDR2 FYNNEI. The CDR3 DNA reads TGTGCCAGTAGGAACCCCCTAGCGGGAGGGCCGAACGAGCAGTACTTC. Its translation is CASRNPLAGGPNEQYF.

The chain couples TRBV7-6 to TRBJ2-6, with D uncertain. CDR1 and CDR2 (germline): SGHVS, FNYEAQ. The germline V and J ends were trimmed by 6 bases and 2 bases, with 11 bases remaining between them. The length of the CDR3 is 15 residues. CDR3 loop: CASRDTTAGANVLTF. CDR3 nucleotides: TGTGCCAGCAGAGACACAACAGCTGGGGCCAACGTCCTGACTTTC.

The genes are TRBV30 and TRBJ2-7; no reliable D call. The germline V gene has CDR1 GTSNPN and CDR2 SVGIG (reference sequence). V was pared by 0 bases and J by 2 bases, with 8 bases between. This CDR3 contains 13 residues. CDR3 sequence reads: CAWSVGDAYEQYF. In nucleotides, the CDR3 is TGTGCCTGGAGTGTTGGAGACGCCTACGAGCAGTACTTC.

This clone came up many times. V and J are TRBV11-2 and TRBJ2-7, with D tentatively TRBD1 (5 bases). The germline V and J ends were trimmed by 3 bases and 2 bases, with 5 bases remaining between them. Germline CDR1 reads SGHAT; CDR2 reads FQNNGV. The CDR3 has 12 amino acids. CDR3 sequence: CASSFRAYEQYF. The CDR3 coding sequence is TGTGCCAGCAGCTTCAGGGCCTACGAGCAGTACTTC.

This clone is labeled as medium-sized (0.01 to 0.1%). The chain carries TRBV30 and TRBJ2-5; 10 bases map to TRBD1. From germline, CDR1 is GTSNPN and CDR2 SVGIG (reference sequence). The CDR3 contains 13 residues. The trim removed 1 base at V and 4 bases at J, leaving 0 bases unmatched. The CDR3 region is CAWSGQGAETQYF. CDR3 nucleotide sequence: TGTGCCTGGAGTGGACAGGGGGCAGAGACCCAGTACTTC.

Notes on this clone: Mismatch with germline at one junction end may stem from a read error. V gene TRBV6-2 or TRBV6-3 combines with J gene TRBJ2-6; 8 bases match TRBD1. Germline CDR1 and CDR2: MNHEY and SVGEGT. There are 19 residues in the CDR3. The CDR3 reads CASDAGTGAMSSGANVLTF. The CDR3 DNA reads TGTGCCAGCGATGCGGGGACAGGTGCGATGAGCTCTGGTGCCAACGTCCTGACTTTC.

In this sample, this clone turned up a few times. V is TRBV6-1 and J is TRBJ2-7; 7 nucleotides line up with TRBD1. Germline CDR1 MNHNS, CDR2 SASEGT. CDR3 size: 14 residues. The J segment lost 5 bases and the V segment lost 4 bases, leaving 8 bases of the junction unmatched. The CDR3 DNA reads TGTGCCAGCAGTGCCTGGGACAGTCGAAACGAGCAGTACTTC. Its translation is CASSAWDSRNEQYF.

The rearrangement joins TRBV12-3 or TRBV12-4 to TRBJ2-7, with 12 bases fitting TRBD2. This CDR3 contains 15 residues. The V gene end was trimmed by 4 bases and the J gene end by 2 bases; junction bases not matched to a gene: 3. In DNA, the CDR3 is TGTGCCAGCAGTTGGACTAGCGGGACCACCTACGAGCAGTACTTC. Translation gives CASSWTSGTTYEQYF.

This clone was counted a few times. The chain links TRBV18 to TRBJ2-2; 8 nucleotides agree with TRBD1. This CDR3 has 15 residues. V trimming: 3 bases; J trimming: 4 bases; junction bases outside the gene matches: 4. Germline V gives CDR1 KGHSH, CDR2 LQKENI. CDR3 in amino acids: CASSPRQGPTGELFF. The CDR3 nucleotides read TGTGCCAGCTCACCCCGACAGGGGCCCACCGGGGAGCTGTTTTTT. The entire variable domain, with the rest obtained from reference TRBV18 and TRBJ2-2, is as follows: NAGVMQNPRHLVRRRGQEARLRCSPMKGHSHVYWYRQLPEEGLKFMVYLQKENIIDESGMPKERFSAEFPKEGPSILRIQQVVRGDSAAYFCASSPRQGPTGELFFGEGSRLTVL.